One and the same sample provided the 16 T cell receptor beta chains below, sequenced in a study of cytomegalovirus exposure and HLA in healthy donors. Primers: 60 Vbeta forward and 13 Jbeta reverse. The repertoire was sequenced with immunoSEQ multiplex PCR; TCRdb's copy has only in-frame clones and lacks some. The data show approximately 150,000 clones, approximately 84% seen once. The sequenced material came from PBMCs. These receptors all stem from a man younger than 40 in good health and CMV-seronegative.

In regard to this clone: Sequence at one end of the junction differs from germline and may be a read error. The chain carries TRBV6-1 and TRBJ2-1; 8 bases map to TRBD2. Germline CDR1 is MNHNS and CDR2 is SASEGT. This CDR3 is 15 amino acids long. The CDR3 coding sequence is TGTGCCAGCAGGGAAGGAGTAGCGGGGCTGAATGAGCAGTTCTTC. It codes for CASREGVAGLNEQFF.

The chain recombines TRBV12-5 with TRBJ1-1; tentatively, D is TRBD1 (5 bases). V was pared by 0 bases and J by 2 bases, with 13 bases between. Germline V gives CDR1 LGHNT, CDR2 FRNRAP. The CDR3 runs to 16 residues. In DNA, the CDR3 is TGTGCTAGTGGTTTGGTTCCCCTAGACAGAAACACTGAAGCTTTCTTT. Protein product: CASGLVPLDRNTEAFF.

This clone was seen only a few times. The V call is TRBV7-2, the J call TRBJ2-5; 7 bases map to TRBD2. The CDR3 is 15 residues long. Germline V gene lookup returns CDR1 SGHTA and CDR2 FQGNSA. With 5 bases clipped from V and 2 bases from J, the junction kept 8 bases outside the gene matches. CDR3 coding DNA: TGTGCCAGCAGCCACGGGCCTAGCGGACAAGAGACCCAGTACTTC. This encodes CASSHGPSGQETQYF.

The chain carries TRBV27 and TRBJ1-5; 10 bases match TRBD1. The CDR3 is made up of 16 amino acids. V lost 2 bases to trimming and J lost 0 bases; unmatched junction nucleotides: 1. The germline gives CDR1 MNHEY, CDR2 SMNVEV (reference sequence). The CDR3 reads CASSLGTGVSNQPQHF. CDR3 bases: TGTGCCAGCAGTTTAGGGACAGGGGTTAGCAATCAGCCCCAGCATTTT.

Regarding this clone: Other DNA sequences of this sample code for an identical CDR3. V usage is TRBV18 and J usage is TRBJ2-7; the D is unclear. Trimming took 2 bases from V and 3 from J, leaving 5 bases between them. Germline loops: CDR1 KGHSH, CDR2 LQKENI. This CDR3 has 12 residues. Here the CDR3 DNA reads TGTGCCAGCTCACCAAGCCTCTACGAGCAGTACTTC. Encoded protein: CASSPSLYEQYF.

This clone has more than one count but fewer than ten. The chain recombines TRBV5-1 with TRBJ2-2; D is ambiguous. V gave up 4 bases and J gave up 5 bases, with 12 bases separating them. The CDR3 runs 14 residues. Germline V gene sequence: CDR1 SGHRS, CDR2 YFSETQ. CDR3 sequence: CASSPVGATGELFF. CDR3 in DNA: TGCGCCAGCAGCCCCGTCGGAGCGACCGGGGAGCTGTTTTTT.

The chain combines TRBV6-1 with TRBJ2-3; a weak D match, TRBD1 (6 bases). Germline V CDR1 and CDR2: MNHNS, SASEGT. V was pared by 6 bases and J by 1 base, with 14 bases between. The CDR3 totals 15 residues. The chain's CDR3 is CASRGAPWGTDTQYF. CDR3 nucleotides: TGTGCCAGCAGGGGGGCTCCCTGGGGCACAGATACGCAGTATTTT.

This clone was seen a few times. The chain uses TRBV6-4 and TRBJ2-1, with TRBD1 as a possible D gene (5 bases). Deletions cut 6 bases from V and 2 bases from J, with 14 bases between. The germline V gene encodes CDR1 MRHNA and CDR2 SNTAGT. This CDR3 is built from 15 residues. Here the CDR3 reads CASSETATTYNEQFF. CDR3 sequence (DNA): TGTGCCAGCAGCGAGACAGCAACTACCTACAATGAGCAGTTCTTC.

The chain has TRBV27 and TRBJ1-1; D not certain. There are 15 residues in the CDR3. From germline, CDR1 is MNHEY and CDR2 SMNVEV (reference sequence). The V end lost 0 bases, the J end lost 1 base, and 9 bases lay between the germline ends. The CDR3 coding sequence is TGTGCCAGCAGTTTATCGCCAGGCACGAACACTGAAGCTTTCTTT. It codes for CASSLSPGTNTEAFF.

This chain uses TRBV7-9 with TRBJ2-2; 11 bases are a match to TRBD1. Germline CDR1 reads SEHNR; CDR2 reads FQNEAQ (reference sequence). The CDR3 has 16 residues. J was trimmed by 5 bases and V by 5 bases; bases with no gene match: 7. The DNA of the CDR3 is TGTGCCAGCAGCCGTCCCGGGACAGGGGGGACCGGGGAGCTGTTTTTT. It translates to CASSRPGTGGTGELFF.

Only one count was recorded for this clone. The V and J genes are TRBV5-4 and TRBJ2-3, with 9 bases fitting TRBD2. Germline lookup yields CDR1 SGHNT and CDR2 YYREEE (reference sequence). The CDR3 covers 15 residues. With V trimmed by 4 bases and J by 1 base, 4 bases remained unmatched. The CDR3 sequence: CASSGTSHRTDTQYF. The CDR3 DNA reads TGTGCCAGCAGCGGGACTAGCCATCGCACAGATACGCAGTATTTT.

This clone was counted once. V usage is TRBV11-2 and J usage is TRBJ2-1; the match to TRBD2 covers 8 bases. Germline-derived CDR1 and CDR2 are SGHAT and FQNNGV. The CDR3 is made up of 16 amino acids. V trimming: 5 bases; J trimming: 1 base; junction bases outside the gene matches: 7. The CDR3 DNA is TGTGCCAGCAGCCTTGGTGGACTAGCATCCTACAATGAGCAGTTCTTC. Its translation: CASSLGGLASYNEQFF.

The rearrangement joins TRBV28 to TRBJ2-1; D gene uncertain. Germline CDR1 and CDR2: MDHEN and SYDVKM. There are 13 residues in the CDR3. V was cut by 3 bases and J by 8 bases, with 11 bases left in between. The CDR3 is CASSLVVRHEQFF. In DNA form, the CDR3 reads TGTGCCAGCAGTTTGGTAGTCAGGCATGAGCAGTTCTTC.

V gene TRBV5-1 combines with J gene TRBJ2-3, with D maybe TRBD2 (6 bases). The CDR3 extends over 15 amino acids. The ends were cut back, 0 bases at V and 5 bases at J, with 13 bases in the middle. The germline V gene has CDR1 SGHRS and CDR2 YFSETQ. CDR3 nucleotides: TGCGCCAGCAGCTTGGCGGGAGAGGCTGAAGATACGCAGTATTTT. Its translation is CASSLAGEAEDTQYF.

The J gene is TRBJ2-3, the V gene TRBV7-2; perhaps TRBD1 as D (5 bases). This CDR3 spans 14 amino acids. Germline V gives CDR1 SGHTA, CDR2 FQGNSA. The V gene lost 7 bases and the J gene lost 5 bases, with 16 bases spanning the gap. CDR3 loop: CASTTRVGGDTQYF. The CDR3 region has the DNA TGTGCCAGCACGACCAGGGTGGGTGGAGATACGCAGTATTTT. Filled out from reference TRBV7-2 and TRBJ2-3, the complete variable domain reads GAGVSQSPSNKVTEKGKDVELRCDPISGHTALYWYRQSLGQGLEFLIYFQGNSAPDKSGLPSDRFSAERTGGSVSTLTIQRTQQEDSAVYLCASTTRVGGDTQYFGPGTRLTVL.

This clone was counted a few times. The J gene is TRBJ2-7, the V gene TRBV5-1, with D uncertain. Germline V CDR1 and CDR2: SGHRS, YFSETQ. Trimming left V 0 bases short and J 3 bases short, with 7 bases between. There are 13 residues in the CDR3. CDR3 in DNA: TGCGCCAGCAGCTTGGCTCCAGACTACGAGCAGTACTTC. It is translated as CASSLAPDYEQYF.